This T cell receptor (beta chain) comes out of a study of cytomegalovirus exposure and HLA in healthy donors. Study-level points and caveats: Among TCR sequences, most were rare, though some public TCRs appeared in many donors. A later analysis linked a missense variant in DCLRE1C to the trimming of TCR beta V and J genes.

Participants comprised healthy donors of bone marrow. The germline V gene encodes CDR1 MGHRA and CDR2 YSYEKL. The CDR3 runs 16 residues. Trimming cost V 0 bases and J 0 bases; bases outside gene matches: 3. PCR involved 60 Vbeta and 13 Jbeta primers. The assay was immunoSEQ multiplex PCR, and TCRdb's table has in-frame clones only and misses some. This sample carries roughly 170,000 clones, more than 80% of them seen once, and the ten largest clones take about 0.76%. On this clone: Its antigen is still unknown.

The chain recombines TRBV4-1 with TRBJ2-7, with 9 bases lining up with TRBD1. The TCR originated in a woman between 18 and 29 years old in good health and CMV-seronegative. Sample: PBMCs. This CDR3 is CASSQDPDRGSYEQYF. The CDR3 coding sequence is TGCGCCAGCAGCCAAGATCCGGACAGGGGCTCCTACGAGCAGTACTTC.